One sample yielded the 19 T cell receptor beta chains listed below, sequenced in a study of T cell responses to AZD1222 COVID-19 vaccine. Method: immunoSEQ multiplex PCR; TCRdb's copy keeps in-frame clones and lacks some. The sample has tens of thousands of clones, 85% to 95% seen once. Sequenced here: peripheral blood, sampled 28 days after the second AZD1222 dose. The receptors come from an adult who received the AZD1222 COVID-19 vaccine.

The rearrangement links TRBV18 to TRBJ2-7; 8 nucleotides match TRBD1. Looked up from germline, CDR1 is KGHSH and CDR2 is LQKENI. Trimming at V came to 2 bases and at J to 4 bases, leaving 7 bases not matched to a gene. CDR3 length equals 15 residues. CDR3 region: CASSPGTGQSYEQYF. As DNA, the CDR3 is TGTGCCAGCTCACCAGGGACAGGACAAAGTTACGAGCAGTACTTC. Drawing the rest from reference TRBV18 and TRBJ2-7, the complete variable domain is NAGVMQNPRHLVRRRGQEARLRCSPMKGHSHVYWYRQLPEEGLKFMVYLQKENIIDESGMPKERFSAEFPKEGPSILRIQQVVRGDSAAYFCASSPGTGQSYEQYFGPGTRLTVT.

The rearrangement joins TRBV9 to TRBJ2-1; possibly TRBD2 for D (5 bases). The CDR3 is 17 amino acids. Germline V gives CDR1 SGDLS, CDR2 YYNGEE. V shed 0 bases and J shed 3 bases, with 16 bases lying between them. Written as DNA, the CDR3 is TGTGCCAGCAGCGTAGGCAACCCGGGAAGATACTACAATGAGCAGTTCTTC. It translates to CASSVGNPGRYYNEQFF.

The CDR3 reads CASSESTGAFSGANVLTF. The DNA for the CDR3 is TGTGCCAGCAGTGAGTCGACAGGGGCCTTCTCTGGGGCCAACGTCCTGACTTTC. This rearrangement joins TRBV25-1 to TRBJ2-6, with TRBD1 identical over 8 bases. V shed 3 bases, J shed 0 bases, and the junction held 7 bases outside the gene matches. This CDR3 spans 18 amino acids. CDR1 is MGHDK, CDR2 SYGVNS, per germline.

The chain carries TRBV25-1 and TRBJ2-3; D uncertain. The CDR3 has 11 amino acids. The germline V gene has CDR1 MGHDK and CDR2 SYGVNS. V lost 5 bases and J 2 bases, leaving 2 bases between the germline ends. The CDR3 nucleotides read TGTGCCAGCAGTTTCACAGATACGCAGTATTTT. It yields the protein CASSFTDTQYF.

The chain employs TRBV15 and TRBJ1-6; the D is unclear. The V end was cut by 0 bases, the J end by 13 bases, with 4 bases between. Germline V gives CDR1 LNHNV, CDR2 YYDKDF (reference sequence). The CDR3 spans 11 residues. The CDR3 region is CATSRDGPLHF. The CDR3 bases are TGTGCCACCAGCAGAGATGGGCCCCTCCACTTT. The complete variable domain, with remaining parts taken from reference TRBV15 and TRBJ1-6, reads DAMVIQNPRYQVTQFGKPVTLSCSQTLNHNVMYWYQQKSSQAPKLLFHYYDKDFNNEADTPDNFQSRRPNTSFCFLDIRSPGLGDTAMYLCATSRDGPLHFGNGTRLTVT.

This chain links TRBV19 with TRBJ1-5, with unresolved D. The CDR3 contains 18 residues. Germline loops: CDR1 LNHDA, CDR2 SQIVND (reference sequence). With 0 bases removed from V and 2 bases from J, the gap between germline ends came to 17 bases. The CDR3, as DNA: TGTGCCAGTAGTATAGATGGGCCAGGAATCATCGGCAATCAGCCCCAGCATTTT. Translated: CASSIDGPGIIGNQPQHF.

The chain joins TRBV6-1 to TRBJ2-6, with unresolved D. CDR1 MNHNS and CDR2 SASEGT come from the germline V gene. This CDR3 region has 17 residues. V was trimmed by 3 bases and J by 0 bases, leaving 12 bases between them. In nucleotides, the CDR3 is TGTGCCAGCAGTGAGGAGTCCTCCTTCTCTGGGGCCAACGTCCTGACTTTC. Translating it yields CASSEESSFSGANVLTF.

Comment on this clone: Additional DNA sequences in this sample encode the identical CDR3. The V call is TRBV6-5, the J call TRBJ2-7, with 9 bases fitting TRBD2. This CDR3 is built from 15 residues. CDR1 and CDR2 (germline): MNHEY, SVGAGI. J gave up 0 bases and V 2 bases, and 2 bases lay outside the gene matches. The CDR3 coding sequence is TGTGCCAGCAGTTACAGTAGCGGGAGCTCCTACGAGCAGTACTTC. This encodes CASSYSSGSSYEQYF.

The V gene is TRBV7-2, the J gene TRBJ2-1; 7 positions match TRBD1. The V segment lost 5 bases and the J segment 6 bases; nucleotides outside the gene matches: 13. Germline V gene data show CDR1 as SGHTA and CDR2 as FQGNSA. The CDR3 is 16 residues long. The CDR3 DNA sequence: TGTGCCAGCAGCCCCGTTTCGAGGGGGCTCTTCAATGAGCAGTTCTTC. Translating gives CASSPVSRGLFNEQFF.

The rearrangement links TRBV10-3 to TRBJ2-7; 12 positions match TRBD1. Unmatched junction bases numbered 5, after V lost 4 bases and J lost 7 bases. Germline assignment: CDR1 ENHRY and CDR2 SYGVKD. There are 14 residues in the CDR3. The CDR3 here is CAISGDRGRPEQYF. CDR3 in DNA: TGTGCCATCAGTGGGGACAGGGGGCGACCAGAGCAGTACTTC.

The V gene is TRBV5-6, the J gene TRBJ1-5; unclear D gene. CDR3 length equals 15 residues. Trimming shortened V by 3 bases and J by 1 base, and 11 bases separated the two germline ends. The germline V gene encodes CDR1 SGHDT and CDR2 YYEEEE. The chain's CDR3 is CASSYGFLSNQPQHF. CDR3 sequence (DNA): TGTGCCAGCAGCTATGGGTTCTTAAGCAATCAGCCCCAGCATTTT.

This clone was found once. The chain uses TRBV10-3 and TRBJ1-2, with D unresolved. This CDR3 comprises 16 residues. V lost 2 bases, J lost 8 bases, and 21 bases lay in between. Germline lookup yields CDR1 ENHRY and CDR2 SYGVKD. The CDR3 here is CAISEPTRGPGGGYTF. The DNA of the CDR3 is TGTGCCATCAGTGAGCCTACTAGAGGACCGGGCGGGGGCTACACCTTC.

The V gene is TRBV7-2, the J gene TRBJ1-2, with D unresolved. The CDR3 consists of 15 residues. The V gene lost 4 bases and the J gene lost 3 bases, with 15 bases spanning the gap. The germline CDR1 and CDR2 sequences are SGHTA and FQGNSA. The CDR3: CASSSIAGRDYGYTF. In DNA form, the CDR3 reads TGTGCCAGCAGCTCGATTGCGGGTCGGGACTATGGCTACACCTTC.

This clone was seen only a few times. The chain couples TRBV30 to TRBJ1-6; 9 nucleotides line up with TRBD1. The ends lost 4 bases at V and 10 bases at J; junction bases unmatched: 5. Germline CDR1 GTSNPN, CDR2 SVGIG (reference sequence). The CDR3 has 13 residues. CDR3 in DNA: TGTGCCTGGACAAGGGACAGGGCGTCACCCCTCCACTTT. Residues: CAWTRDRASPLHF. The variable domain in full, completed from reference TRBV30 and TRBJ1-6, reads SQTIHQWPATLVQPVGSPLSLECTVEGTSNPNLYWYRQAAGRGLQLLFYSVGIGQISSEVPQNLSASRPQDRQFILSSKKLLLSDSGFYLCAWTRDRASPLHFGNGTRLTVT.

J is TRBJ2-5 and V is TRBV6-1; tentatively, D is TRBD1 (5 bases). The V end was cut by 0 bases, the J end by 5 bases, with 10 bases between. The germline V gene has CDR1 MNHNS and CDR2 SASEGT. The length of the CDR3 is 14 residues. The CDR3 sequence is CASSEALGAETQYF. CDR3 coding DNA: TGTGCCAGCAGTGAAGCGCTAGGGGCTGAGACCCAGTACTTC.

The rearrangement joins TRBV28 to TRBJ2-1, with 14 bases that match TRBD2. Germline V gives CDR1 MDHEN, CDR2 SYDVKM. V was clipped by 5 bases and J by 3 bases; unmatched bases: 21. The CDR3 covers 22 residues. CDR3 sequence: CASSGQGLAGEYRLYNYNEQFF. CDR3 nucleotide sequence: TGTGCCAGCAGTGGTCAGGGACTAGCGGGAGAGTACCGACTGTACAACTACAATGAGCAGTTCTTC.

CDR3 region: CASSGDANQPQHF. DNA for the CDR3: TGTGCCAGCAGTGGGGATGCCAATCAGCCCCAGCATTTT. V is TRBV6-4 and J is TRBJ1-5; D uncertain. This CDR3 is built from 13 residues. CDR1 and CDR2 (germline): MRHNA, SNTAGT. Trimming took 4 bases from V and 3 from J, leaving 7 bases between them.

The chain joins TRBV7-9 to TRBJ2-7; 9 bases agree with TRBD1. CDR1 SEHNR and CDR2 FQNEAQ come from the germline V gene (reference sequence). The CDR3 totals 14 residues. V lost 5 bases, J lost 4 bases, and 6 bases stayed unmatched. CDR3 amino acids: CASSAGTGKYEQYF. The CDR3 region has the DNA TGTGCCAGCAGCGCCGGGACAGGGAAGTACGAGCAGTACTTC.

This chain links TRBV7-9 with TRBJ2-7, with 9 bases aligning to TRBD1. CDR1 and CDR2 (germline): SEHNR, FQNEAQ (reference sequence). This CDR3 has 16 amino acids. Trimming at V came to 3 bases and at J to 2 bases, leaving 8 bases not matched to a gene. The CDR3 loop reads CASSFWRGTGTYEQYF. CDR3 DNA sequence: TGTGCCAGCAGCTTTTGGCGCGGGACAGGGACCTACGAGCAGTACTTC.